Following are 32 T cell receptor beta chains from one sample sequenced in a study of cytomegalovirus exposure and HLA in healthy donors. Primers for the PCR totalled 60 Vbeta and 13 Jbeta. Measured with immunoSEQ multiplex PCR; TCRdb has only the in-frame clones, and not every one. The sample consists of 100,000 to 150,000 clones, roughly 17% of them appearing once. The sequencing input was PBMCs. The source is a female donor in good health and CMV-seropositive.

This clone came up a few times. The V call is TRBV19, the J call TRBJ1-2; 9 nucleotides line up with TRBD1. Germline assignment: CDR1 LNHDA and CDR2 SQIVND (reference sequence). V lost 6 bases and J lost 8; bases outside the gene matches: 16. This CDR3 region has 16 residues. The CDR3, as DNA: TGTGCCAGTAGCCGGGACAGGGAATGGGTTTATCACGGCTACACCTTC. Its protein is CASSRDREWVYHGYTF.

The chain links TRBV5-6 to TRBJ2-7; D perhaps matches TRBD2 (5 bases). The CDR3 is 16 amino acids. V was pared by 1 base and J by 2 bases, with 16 bases between. CDR1 is SGHDT and CDR2 is YYEEEE in the germline V gene. The CDR3 sequence: CASSLRFDGGTYEQYF. The DNA of the CDR3 is TGTGCCAGCAGCTTGAGGTTTGACGGAGGCACCTACGAGCAGTACTTC.

The chain joins TRBV1 to TRBJ1-6; the D segment call TRBD1 is taken from the table without a DNA check. TRBV1 is marked as a pseudogene. This CDR3 contains 16 residues. Written as DNA, the CDR3 is TGCACCAGCAGCCAGAACTCCCAGGGAACTAATTCACCCCTCCACTTT. This translates into CTSSQNSQGTNSPLHF.

V gene TRBV7-2 combines with J gene TRBJ2-1; the D is unclear. This CDR3 comprises 12 residues. V was shortened by 6 bases and J by 9 bases, with 12 bases between the two germline ends. Germline CDR1 is SGHTA and CDR2 is FQGNSA. The CDR3 reads CASSIFRSEQFF. The DNA of the CDR3 is TGTGCCAGCAGTATTTTTAGAAGTGAGCAGTTCTTC.

This clone was picked up a small number of times. V and J are TRBV10-3 and TRBJ1-1, with 10 bases identical to TRBD1. CDR1 and CDR2 (germline): ENHRY, SYGVKD. CDR3 length: 14 amino acids. V lost 6 bases to trimming and J lost 10 bases; unmatched junction nucleotides: 11. Here the CDR3 reads CAISARQGANGAFF. The CDR3, as DNA: TGTGCCATCAGCGCACGACAGGGGGCTAATGGAGCTTTCTTT.

This chain links TRBV9 with TRBJ2-7; 7 nucleotides agree with TRBD1. This CDR3 contains 15 residues. Germline values: CDR1 SGDLS, CDR2 YYNGEE. J was trimmed by 4 bases and V by 4 bases; bases with no gene match: 11. CDR3: CASSRQGTPAYEQYF. The DNA for the CDR3 is TGTGCCAGCAGCCGACAGGGAACCCCGGCATACGAGCAGTACTTC.

The V gene is TRBV15, the J gene TRBJ1-5; D not resolved. Trimming removed 5 bases from V and 1 base from J, with 3 bases in between. The germline V gene encodes CDR1 LNHNV and CDR2 YYDKDF (reference sequence). CDR3 size: 12 residues. CDR3 in amino acids: CATSLSNQPQHF. CDR3 sequence (DNA): TGTGCCACCAGCCTGAGCAATCAGCCCCAGCATTTT.

In this sample, this clone turned up a few times. The chain combines TRBV18 with TRBJ1-1, with 9 bases identical to TRBD1. The V gene end was trimmed by 3 bases and the J gene end by 5 bases; junction bases not matched to a gene: 10. The CDR3 has 16 amino acids. CDR1 and CDR2 (germline): KGHSH, LQKENI. Written as DNA, the CDR3 is TGTGCCAGCTCACCGAGGACAGGGGAGGTGAGGACTGAAGCTTTCTTT. This codes for CASSPRTGEVRTEAFF.

This clone was detected only a few times. The chain links TRBV14 to TRBJ2-1, with D unresolved. The V gene lost 3 bases and the J gene lost 4 bases, with 10 bases spanning the gap. CDR3 size: 14 residues. Per germline, CDR1 SGHDN and CDR2 FVKESK. The CDR3 protein is CASSQYTPYNEQFF. The CDR3 DNA reads as TGTGCCAGCAGCCAGTATACTCCGTACAATGAGCAGTTCTTC.

This clone was observed a few times. The genes are TRBV6-1 and TRBJ2-5, with D perhaps TRBD2 (7 bases). V lost 1 base, J lost 2 bases, and 17 bases lay in between. The length of the CDR3 is 17 residues. Germline values: CDR1 MNHNS, CDR2 SASEGT. CDR3 DNA sequence: TGTGCCAGCAGTGAAGGAGTTGGAGGGAGGGGGCAAGAGACCCAGTACTTC. This encodes CASSEGVGGRGQETQYF.

This clone was observed a handful of times. Other DNA sequences from this sample encode an identical CDR3 as well. The chain uses TRBV5-1 and TRBJ1-2, with 8 bases lining up with TRBD1. Trimming at V came to 4 bases and at J to 4 bases, leaving 3 bases not matched to a gene. The CDR3 totals 13 residues. Germline V gene lookup returns CDR1 SGHRS and CDR2 YFSETQ. CDR3 DNA: TGCGCCAGCAGCCGAGGACAGGGCTATGGCTACACCTTC. As protein: CASSRGQGYGYTF. Filled out from reference TRBV5-1 and TRBJ1-2, the complete variable domain reads KAGVTQTPRYLIKTRGQQVTLSCSPISGHRSVSWYQQTPGQGLQFLFEYFSETQRNKGNFPGRFSGRQFSNSRSEMNVSTLELGDSALYLCASSRGQGYGYTFGSGTRLTVV.

This clone has just a few counts. The chain employs TRBV5-4 and TRBJ2-7; maybe TRBD2 (6 bases). V gave up 2 bases and J gave up 3 bases, with 15 bases separating them. The CDR3 loop spans 15 amino acids. Germline V CDR1 and CDR2: SGHNT, YYREEE (reference sequence). The CDR3 region is CASSLWGVRDYEQYF. CDR3 coding DNA: TGTGCCAGCAGCTTATGGGGGGTCAGGGACTACGAGCAGTACTTC.

In this sample, this clone turned up a few times. The chain couples TRBV13 to TRBJ1-3; D unclear. This CDR3 region has 16 residues. Germline V gene sequence: CDR1 PRHDT, CDR2 FYEKMQ (reference sequence). Trimming took off 5 bases at V and 2 bases at J, with 16 bases between the two ends. The CDR3 DNA sequence: TGTGCCAGCAGCCCGCCGCGAGGGAGGGCTGGAAACACCATATATTTT. It encodes CASSPPRGRAGNTIYF. The whole variable domain, filled in from reference TRBV13 and TRBJ1-3, reads AAGVIQSPRHLIKEKRETATLKCYPIPRHDTVYWYQQGPGQDPQFLISFYEKMQSDKGSIPDRFSAQQFSDYHSELNMSSLELGDSALYFCASSPPRGRAGNTIYFGEGSWLTVV.

The rearrangement joins TRBV6-1 to TRBJ2-7, with no clear D. The V end lost 2 bases, the J end lost 4 bases, and 9 bases lay between the germline ends. CDR1 and CDR2 from the germline V gene are MNHNS and SASEGT. The CDR3 sequence is 13 residues long. The CDR3 DNA reads as TGTGCCAGCAGTGAACGGTTGCGGTACGAGCAGTACTTC. This sequence encodes CASSERLRYEQYF.

This rearrangement joins TRBV5-1 to TRBJ1-4; TRBD1 aligns across 8 bases. CDR1 is SGHRS, CDR2 YFSETQ, per germline. This CDR3 contains 15 residues. V shed 4 bases, J shed 1 base, and the junction held 3 bases outside the gene matches. The CDR3 spells CASSGGQVTNEKLFF. For the CDR3, the DNA is TGCGCCAGCAGCGGGGGACAGGTAACTAATGAAAAACTGTTTTTT.

The rearrangement joins TRBV9 to TRBJ2-1; 10 nucleotides agree with TRBD2. The CDR3 is made up of 15 amino acids. Trimming at V came to 5 bases and at J to 3 bases, leaving 5 bases not matched to a gene. Germline CDR1 SGDLS, CDR2 YYNGEE. As DNA, the CDR3 is TGTGCCAGCAGAACCCTAGCGGGGGACTACAATGAGCAGTTCTTC. It is translated as CASRTLAGDYNEQFF.

This rearrangement joins TRBV27 to TRBJ2-2; TRBD2 agrees at 11 bases. Losses at the gene ends were 3 bases for V and 6 bases for J; bases not matched to a gene: 3. Germline loops: CDR1 MNHEY, CDR2 SMNVEV (reference sequence). This CDR3 is 15 amino acids long. DNA for the CDR3: TGTGCCAGCAGTTTCGGTAGCGGGGGGGCCGGGGAGCTGTTTTTT. It encodes CASSFGSGGAGELFF.

Details on this clone: Within the sample, other DNA sequences also encode this same CDR3. The chain uses TRBV7-9 and TRBJ2-7; D is unresolved. There are 11 residues in the CDR3. Looked up from germline, CDR1 is SEHNR and CDR2 is FQNEAQ (reference sequence). V was clipped by 3 bases and J by 3 bases, with 3 bases between them. CDR3 nucleotides: TGTGCCAGCAGCTTCAACTACGAGCAGTACTTC. It encodes CASSFNYEQYF.

The rearrangement uses TRBV9 and TRBJ1-1; no definite D call. The CDR3 consists of 14 residues. CDR1 SGDLS and CDR2 YYNGEE come from the germline V gene. V dropped 4 bases and J dropped 1 base, with 11 bases sitting between them. CDR3 sequence reads: CASSTYSANTEAFF. CDR3 nucleotide sequence: TGTGCCAGCAGCACCTACAGTGCGAACACTGAAGCTTTCTTT.

This rearrangement joins TRBV7-9 to TRBJ1-2; no firm D call. The germline V and J ends were trimmed by 2 bases and 6 bases, with 10 bases remaining between them. CDR3 length: 13 amino acids. Germline loops: CDR1 SEHNR, CDR2 FQNEAQ (reference sequence). In nucleotides, the CDR3 is TGTGCCAGCAGCTTATGGCCTTTCAATGGCTACACCTTC. Translating it yields CASSLWPFNGYTF.

The chain employs TRBV28 and TRBJ2-3, with 7 bases matching TRBD2. From germline, CDR1 is MDHEN and CDR2 SYDVKM. The trim removed 5 bases at V and 3 bases at J, leaving 5 bases unmatched. The CDR3 is 14 amino acids. CDR3 nucleotides: TGTGCCAGCAGTCCCTTCGGGGGGACAGATACGCAGTATTTT. It encodes CASSPFGGTDTQYF.

This clone was counted between two and nine times. V and J are TRBV29-1 and TRBJ1-1; 7 positions match TRBD1. With V trimmed by 3 bases and J by 2 bases, 3 bases remained unmatched. This CDR3 contains 13 residues. From germline, CDR1 is SQVTM and CDR2 ANQGSEA. CDR3 region: CSVETGINTEAFF. CDR3 DNA: TGCAGCGTTGAGACAGGGATAAACACTGAAGCTTTCTTT.

This clone occurred a few times. The rearrangement joins TRBV21-1 to TRBJ2-7; the table assigns TRBD2, which was not confirmed against the DNA. TRBV21-1 is a pseudogene locus. CDR3 size: 16 residues. The CDR3 DNA follows: TGTGCCAGCCGCCACCCTAGCGGGAGGGCCGGGTTGGAGCAGTACTTC. Its translation is CASRHPSGRAGLEQYF.

The chain is built from TRBV4-2 and TRBJ1-2; maybe TRBD1 (5 bases). This CDR3 contains 14 residues. Germline values: CDR1 LGHNA, CDR2 YNFKEQ. The germline V and J ends were trimmed by 1 base and 4 bases, with 10 bases remaining between them. In DNA form, the CDR3 reads TGTGCCAGCAGCCAAGGAGGCAGGGCCTATGGCTACACCTTC. It is translated as CASSQGGRAYGYTF.

This clone was found a few times. The chain uses TRBV4-3 and TRBJ2-3; 8 bases match TRBD2. The germline CDR1 and CDR2 sequences are LGHNA and YSLEER. V was clipped by 3 bases and J by 0 bases; unmatched bases: 2. The CDR3 length is 15 residues. CDR3 amino acids: CASSHTSGSTDTQYF. CDR3 nucleotides: TGCGCCAGCAGCCACACTAGCGGAAGCACAGATACGCAGTATTTT.

This chain joins TRBV7-9 and TRBJ1-4, with TRBD1 as a possible D gene (5 bases). CDR1 and CDR2 (germline): SEHNR, FQNEAQ (reference sequence). The V end lost 3 bases, the J end lost 4 bases, and 9 bases lay between the germline ends. The CDR3 runs 14 residues. Here the CDR3 reads CASSLGQGNEKLFF. The CDR3 DNA sequence: TGTGCCAGCAGCTTGGGGCAGGGTAATGAAAAACTGTTTTTT.

The chain employs TRBV29-1 and TRBJ2-1; D ambiguous. The CDR3 extends over 10 amino acids. In germline, CDR1 is SQVTM, CDR2 ANQGSEA. The V gene lost 7 bases and the J gene lost 13 bases, with 14 bases spanning the gap. The CDR3: CSDRHLLQFF. The CDR3, as DNA: TGCAGCGACCGACACCTCCTTCAGTTCTTC.

Only a few counts were recorded for this clone. J is TRBJ2-7 and V is TRBV7-8; 7 bases fit TRBD1. V was clipped by 1 base and J by 0 bases; unmatched bases: 3. This CDR3 region has 15 residues. Germline CDR1 and CDR2: SGHVS and FQNEAQ. CDR3 DNA sequence: TGTGCCAGCAGCTTAGGGACAGGAGACTCCTACGAGCAGTACTTC. As protein: CASSLGTGDSYEQYF.

This clone was counted between two and nine times. The genes are TRBV29-1 and TRBJ2-3; D is ambiguous. Germline values: CDR1 SQVTM, CDR2 ANQGSEA. V was cut by 4 bases and J by 1 base, with 6 bases left in between. The CDR3 loop spans 12 amino acids. The DNA for the CDR3 is TGCAGCGTTGCAGACGGCACAGATACGCAGTATTTT. The encoded protein is CSVADGTDTQYF.

This sequence joins TRBV11-1 and TRBJ2-1; the match to TRBD1 covers 7 bases. CDR1 and CDR2 from the germline V gene are SGHAT and FQDESV (reference sequence). Trimming at V came to 3 bases and at J to 6 bases, leaving 8 bases not matched to a gene. The CDR3 length is 15 residues. The CDR3 loop reads CASSFGQDGVNEQFF. The CDR3, as DNA: TGTGCCAGCAGCTTTGGACAGGATGGAGTCAATGAGCAGTTCTTC.

The gene calls are TRBV19 and TRBJ2-7, with D maybe TRBD2 (6 bases). Germline V gene data show CDR1 as LNHDA and CDR2 as SQIVND (reference sequence). The CDR3 is 14 residues long. V was pared by 7 bases and J by 0 bases, with 13 bases between. The CDR3 sequence is CASKLSGSSYEQYF. CDR3 DNA sequence: TGTGCCAGTAAACTTAGCGGAAGCTCCTACGAGCAGTACTTC.

This clone came up once. The chain couples TRBV15 to TRBJ2-1; D not certain. Per the germline V gene, CDR1 is LNHNV and CDR2 is YYDKDF (reference sequence). Trimming stripped 2 bases from V and 0 bases from J, with 8 bases between. This CDR3 contains 15 residues. CDR3 region: CATSRLADSYNEQFF. CDR3 in DNA: TGTGCCACCAGCAGATTGGCGGACTCCTACAATGAGCAGTTCTTC. The variable domain in full, with the rest retrieved from reference TRBV15 and TRBJ2-1, is DAMVIQNPRYQVTQFGKPVTLSCSQTLNHNVMYWYQQKSSQAPKLLFHYYDKDFNNEADTPDNFQSRRPNTSFCFLDIRSPGLGDTAMYLCATSRLADSYNEQFFGPGTRLTVL.